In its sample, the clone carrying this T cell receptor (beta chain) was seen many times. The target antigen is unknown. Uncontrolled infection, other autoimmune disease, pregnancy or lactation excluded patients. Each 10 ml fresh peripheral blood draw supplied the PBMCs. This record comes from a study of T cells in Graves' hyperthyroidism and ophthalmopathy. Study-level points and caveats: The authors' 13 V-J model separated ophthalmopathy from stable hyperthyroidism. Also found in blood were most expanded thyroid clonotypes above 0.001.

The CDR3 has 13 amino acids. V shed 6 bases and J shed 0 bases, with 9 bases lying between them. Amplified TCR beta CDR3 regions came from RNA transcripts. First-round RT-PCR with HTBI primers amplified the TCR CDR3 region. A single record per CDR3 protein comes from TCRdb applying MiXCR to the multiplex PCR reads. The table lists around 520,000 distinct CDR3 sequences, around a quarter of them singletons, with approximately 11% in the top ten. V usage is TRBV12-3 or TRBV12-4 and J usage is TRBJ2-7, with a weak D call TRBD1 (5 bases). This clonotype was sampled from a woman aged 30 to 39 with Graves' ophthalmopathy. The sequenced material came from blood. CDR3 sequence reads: CASRSGNSYEQYF. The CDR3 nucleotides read TGTGCCAGCAGGTCAGGGAACTCCTACGAGCAGTACTTC.